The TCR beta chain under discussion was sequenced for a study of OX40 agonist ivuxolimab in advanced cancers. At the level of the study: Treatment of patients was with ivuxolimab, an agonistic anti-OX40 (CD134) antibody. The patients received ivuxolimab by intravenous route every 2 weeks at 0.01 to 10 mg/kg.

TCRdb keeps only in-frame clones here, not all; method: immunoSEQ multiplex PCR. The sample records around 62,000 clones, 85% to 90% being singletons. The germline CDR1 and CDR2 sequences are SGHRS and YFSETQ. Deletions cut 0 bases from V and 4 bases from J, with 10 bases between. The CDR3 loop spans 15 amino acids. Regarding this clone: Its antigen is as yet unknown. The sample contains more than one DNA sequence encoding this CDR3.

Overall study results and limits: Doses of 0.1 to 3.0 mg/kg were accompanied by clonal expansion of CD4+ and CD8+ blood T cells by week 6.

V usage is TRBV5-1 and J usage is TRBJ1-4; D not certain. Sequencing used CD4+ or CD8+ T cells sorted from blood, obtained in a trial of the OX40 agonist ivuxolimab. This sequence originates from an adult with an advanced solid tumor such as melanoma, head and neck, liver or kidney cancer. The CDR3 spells CASSLDGDLNEKLFF. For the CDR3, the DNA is TGCGCCAGCAGCTTGGATGGTGATCTTAATGAAAAACTGTTTTTT.